One sample yielded the 25 T cell receptor beta chains listed below, sequenced in a study of cytomegalovirus exposure and HLA in healthy donors. Vbeta (60) and Jbeta (13) primers were used in the PCR. Measured with immunoSEQ multiplex PCR; TCRdb has only the in-frame clones, and not every one. The data show about 170,000 clones, roughly four fifths seen once. The sample taken for sequencing was PBMCs. These receptors were taken from a woman aged 25 to 45 in good health and CMV-seropositive.

The chain recombines TRBV5-4 with TRBJ2-3, with 9 bases matching TRBD2. The CDR3 is made up of 15 amino acids. V shed 2 bases and J 1 base; nucleotides not matched to a gene: 2. Germline V gene sequence: CDR1 SGHNT, CDR2 YYREEE (reference sequence). The DNA for the CDR3 is TGTGCCAGCAGCTTTAAGCGGGAGGGCACAGATACGCAGTATTTT. This encodes CASSFKREGTDTQYF.

J is TRBJ1-2 and V is TRBV6-5, with D possibly being TRBD1 (6 bases). Trimming removed 6 bases at V and 4 bases at J, with 15 bases between. CDR1 and CDR2 from the germline V gene are MNHEY and SVGAGI. The CDR3 sequence is 14 residues long. In nucleotides, the CDR3 is TGTGCCAGCAGCTCACGTAGGGGGGGCTATGGCTACACCTTC. Residues: CASSSRRGGYGYTF.

This clone was seen a handful of times. This CDR3 reads CAWSFTYEQYF. CDR3 in DNA: TGTGCCTGGAGTTTTACTTACGAGCAGTACTTC. The V and J genes are TRBV30 and TRBJ2-7; D gene uncertain. Per germline, CDR1 GTSNPN and CDR2 SVGIG (reference sequence). The CDR3 has 11 residues. Trimming took off 2 bases at V and 4 bases at J, with 6 bases between the two ends.

The chain uses TRBV9 and TRBJ2-1, with no clear D. Germline V lookup: CDR1 SGDLS, CDR2 YYNGEE. Deletions cut 6 bases from V and 8 bases from J, with 21 bases between. There are 15 residues in the CDR3. As DNA, the CDR3 is TGTGCCAGCAACCTAGGTGGAGCCAGAGGCGATGAGCAGTTCTTC. This translates into CASNLGGARGDEQFF.

The rearrangement uses TRBV30 and TRBJ2-7, with 7 bases fitting TRBD1. This CDR3 is 12 amino acids long. V shed 3 bases and J 9 bases; nucleotides not matched to a gene: 8. Germline CDR1 and CDR2: GTSNPN and SVGIG (reference sequence). The DNA for the CDR3 is TGTGCCTGGAGCGGGAATACAGGGGCGCAGTACTTC. Translating it yields CAWSGNTGAQYF.

The chain is built from TRBV10-3 and TRBJ1-3; D is unresolved. From germline, CDR1 is ENHRY and CDR2 SYGVKD. Trimming took 11 bases from V and 0 from J, leaving 8 bases between them. The length of the CDR3 is 12 residues. In DNA, the CDR3 is TGTGCCGGCACCACCTCTGGAAACACCATATATTTT. This encodes CAGTTSGNTIYF.

CDR3 protein: CAISSPGEGYGYTF. In DNA, the CDR3 is TGTGCCATCAGTTCTCCAGGGGAAGGGTATGGCTACACCTTC. This chain links TRBV10-3 with TRBJ1-2, with D maybe TRBD1 (6 bases). The germline CDR1 and CDR2 sequences are ENHRY and SYGVKD. Trimming shortened V by 5 bases and J by 5 bases, and 15 bases separated the two germline ends. CDR3 length: 14 residues.

CDR3 DNA: TGTGCCACCAGCAGAGATGCCGGGGTGGGGAGACATGAGCAGTTCTTC. It is translated as CATSRDAGVGRHEQFF. V is TRBV15 and J is TRBJ2-1, with TRBD2 as a possible D gene (5 bases). This CDR3 spans 16 amino acids. Germline V gene lookup returns CDR1 LNHNV and CDR2 YYDKDF (reference sequence). The V end lost 0 bases, the J end lost 8 bases, and 17 bases lay between the germline ends.

The gene calls are TRBV29-1 and TRBJ2-1, with D uncertain. The CDR3 consists of 14 residues. V shed 8 bases and J shed 0 bases, with 14 bases lying between them. In germline, CDR1 is SQVTM, CDR2 ANQGSEA. CDR3 DNA: TGCAGCTTTGGAACAGAACCCTCCTACAATGAGCAGTTCTTC. It encodes CSFGTEPSYNEQFF.

A few counts support this clone. V gene TRBV6-5 combines with J gene TRBJ2-1; D remains unclear. Trimming shortened V by 8 bases and J by 0 bases, and 5 bases separated the two germline ends. The CDR3 is 12 amino acids. The germline V gene encodes CDR1 MNHEY and CDR2 SVGAGI. The CDR3 region is CASQDSYNEQFF. CDR3 DNA: TGTGCCAGCCAGGACTCCTACAATGAGCAGTTCTTC.

The rearrangement links TRBV6-1 to TRBJ1-2, with D possibly TRBD1 on 6 matching bases. Trimming took off 6 bases at V and 4 bases at J, with 12 bases between the two ends. CDR3 length: 13 residues. Germline V gene sequence: CDR1 MNHNS, CDR2 SASEGT. Here the CDR3 DNA reads TGTGCCAGCAGGGGACACCGTTCCTATGGCTACACCTTC. As protein: CASRGHRSYGYTF.

This sequence joins TRBV27 and TRBJ1-1; D ambiguous. CDR1 and CDR2 (germline): MNHEY, SMNVEV (reference sequence). The CDR3 runs to 13 residues. V shed 2 bases and J shed 4 bases, with 8 bases lying between them. Written as DNA, the CDR3 is TGTGCCAGCAGTTTACAGTCTAGCACTGAAGCTTTCTTT. Protein product: CASSLQSSTEAFF.

On this clone: The junction and the germline gene differ at one end; a read error may be behind it. J is TRBJ1-1 and V is TRBV7-9, with TRBD1 matching 8 bases. The length of the CDR3 is 15 residues. Germline CDR1 is SEHNR and CDR2 is FQNEAQ (reference sequence). In nucleotides, the CDR3 is TGTTCCAGCAGCTTGGGGGACAGGTCGAACACTGAAGCTTTCTTT. Protein sequence: CSSSLGDRSNTEAFF. Full variable domain (missing parts from reference TRBV7-9 and TRBJ1-1): DTGVSQNPRHKITKRGQNVTFRCDPISEHNRLYWYRQTLGQGPEFLTYFQNEAQLEKSRLLSDRFSAERPKGSFSTLEIQRTEQGDSAMYLCSSSLGDRSNTEAFFGQGTRLTVV.

This clone has only a few counts. V and J are TRBV27 and TRBJ2-1, with a possible D match to TRBD2 (5 bases). Germline V gives CDR1 MNHEY, CDR2 SMNVEV (reference sequence). V dropped 6 bases and J dropped 0 bases, with 12 bases sitting between them. This CDR3 contains 15 residues. CDR3 DNA: TGTGCCAGCAGGACGGGAAGCATCTCCTACAATGAGCAGTTCTTC. As protein: CASRTGSISYNEQFF.

The rearrangement links TRBV9 to TRBJ2-4, with 7 bases matching TRBD1. This CDR3 comprises 16 residues. The J segment lost 1 base and the V segment lost 4 bases, leaving 8 bases of the junction unmatched. CDR1 is SGDLS and CDR2 is YYNGEE in the germline V gene. The CDR3: CASSTQTTGAKNIQYF. The CDR3 region has the DNA TGTGCCAGCAGCACTCAAACGACAGGGGCCAAAAACATTCAGTACTTC.

This chain uses TRBV5-1 with TRBJ2-6; weak D call: TRBD2 (7 bases). The CDR3 totals 17 residues. Germline CDR1 SGHRS, CDR2 YFSETQ. Trimming removed 5 bases from V and 0 bases from J, with 15 bases in between. CDR3 amino acids: CASSQRGRVSGANVLTF. The CDR3 nucleotides are TGCGCCAGCAGTCAGAGGGGGAGGGTCTCTGGGGCCAACGTCCTGACTTTC.

This clone was seen only a few times. The gene calls are TRBV28 and TRBJ1-2; no reliable D call. The V gene lost 3 bases and the J gene lost 8 bases, with 10 bases spanning the gap. Germline V lookup: CDR1 MDHEN, CDR2 SYDVKM. The CDR3 length is 12 residues. CDR3 in amino acids: CASSFGRVGYTF. In DNA, the CDR3 is TGTGCCAGCAGTTTCGGGCGGGTCGGCTACACCTTC.

In this sample, this clone turned up once. This chain connects TRBV19 to TRBJ1-1, with TRBD1 matching 8 bases. Unmatched junction bases numbered 10, after V lost 1 base and J lost 0 bases. Germline V gene sequence: CDR1 LNHDA, CDR2 SQIVND (reference sequence). The CDR3 totals 18 residues. The CDR3 nucleotides are TGTGCCAGTAGTATAGGCTGGACAGGGACACCTATGAACACTGAAGCTTTCTTT. Its translation is CASSIGWTGTPMNTEAFF.

This chain joins TRBV7-2 and TRBJ1-5; possibly TRBD1 for D (6 bases). V lost 0 bases, J lost 7 bases, and 16 bases lay in between. The length of the CDR3 is 16 residues. Germline V CDR1 and CDR2: SGHTA, FQGNSA. This CDR3 is CASSLAGGRGSQPQHF. CDR3 DNA sequence: TGTGCCAGCAGCTTAGCGGGAGGGAGGGGGTCGCAGCCCCAGCATTTT.

The chain uses TRBV7-6 and TRBJ2-2; TRBD1 matches at 8 bases. With V trimmed by 6 bases and J by 0 bases, 9 bases remained unmatched. The germline V gene encodes CDR1 SGHVS and CDR2 FNYEAQ. This CDR3 has 17 residues. The CDR3 loop is CASRPNRGVSNTGELFF. DNA for the CDR3: TGTGCCAGCAGGCCTAACAGGGGGGTATCGAACACCGGGGAGCTGTTTTTT.

V is TRBV5-1 and J is TRBJ2-5, with 9 positions matching TRBD2. V shed 0 bases, J shed 2 bases, and the junction held 5 bases outside the gene matches. The CDR3 is made up of 16 amino acids. Germline V lookup: CDR1 SGHRS, CDR2 YFSETQ. CDR3 coding DNA: TGCGCCAGCAGCTTGGCCAGGCTAGCGGGGCAAGAGACCCAGTACTTC. As protein: CASSLARLAGQETQYF.

This chain joins TRBV29-1 and TRBJ1-4; no firm D call. Looked up from germline, CDR1 is SQVTM and CDR2 is ANQGSEA. This CDR3 contains 13 residues. Trimming took off 5 bases at V and 0 bases at J, with 7 bases between the two ends. CDR3 DNA sequence: TGCAGCGTTCCAGAGGCAACTAATGAAAAACTGTTTTTT. Protein sequence: CSVPEATNEKLFF.

DNA for the CDR3: TGTGCCAGCAGTTACGGGCGAAATAGCAATCAGCCCCAGCATTTT. Encoded protein: CASSYGRNSNQPQHF. This chain connects TRBV6-5 to TRBJ1-5; D remains ambiguous. CDR1 MNHEY and CDR2 SVGAGI come from the germline V gene. Trimming removed 2 bases at V and 0 bases at J, with 8 bases between. The CDR3 has 15 amino acids.

V gene TRBV28 combines with J gene TRBJ2-3, with 8 bases that match TRBD1. Looked up from germline, CDR1 is MDHEN and CDR2 is SYDVKM. CDR3 length: 17 residues. Losses at the gene ends were 4 bases for V and 6 bases for J; bases not matched to a gene: 15. The CDR3 DNA reads as TGTGCCAGCAGTTCGGTGGGACAGGCCAATAAGGAGGATACGCAGTATTTT. Its translation: CASSSVGQANKEDTQYF.

The chain links TRBV5-6 to TRBJ2-3; a weak D match, TRBD2 (7 bases). V was clipped by 2 bases and J by 2 bases, with 18 bases between them. Germline CDR1 is SGHDT and CDR2 is YYEEEE. The CDR3 is 17 amino acids. The CDR3 sequence is CASSFHRGGGNTDTQYF. Here the CDR3 DNA reads TGTGCCAGCAGCTTCCATAGGGGGGGCGGAAACACAGATACGCAGTATTTT.